This T cell receptor beta chain was sequenced for a study of prognosis after radiotherapy for stage I lung cancer. CDR1 is SGHTS, CDR2 YDEGEE, per germline. The V end lost 1 base, the J end lost 0 bases, and 10 bases lay between the germline ends. The CDR3 loop spans 16 amino acids. From genomic DNA, two-round multiplex PCR was used to amplify TCR beta CDR3. During first-round PCR, primers specific to each TRBV and TRBJ gene were used. TCRdb independently ran MiXCR on the multiplex PCR reads; one entry per CDR3 protein. This table holds 15,000 to 20,000 distinct CDR3 sequences, about 50% found once. This receptor was taken from a donor at least 50 years old with non-small cell lung cancer. The sample here was PBMCs, taken before or after stereotactic body radiation therapy (not recorded which). This chain links TRBV5-8 with TRBJ1-4; D not certain. DNA of the CDR3: TGTGCCAGCAGCTTGAGTAGCAGCGCAACTAATGAAAAACTGTTTTTT. Translated, it gives CASSLSSSATNEKLFF.